This T cell receptor beta chain stems from a study of blood T cells in healthy people across ages (dated by TCRdb to about 2015). For the wider study: In model experiments, roughly one uniquely barcoded TCR beta cDNA molecule per two T cells was captured by template switching. Using deep sequencing normalized with unique cDNA molecular identifiers, the study measured how TCR beta repertoire diversity changes with age. Donors were grouped into four age groups: young (average 16 years), middle-aged (39), aged (around 60) and long-lived (around 80). Donors of different ages were randomly distributed across sequencing lanes to avoid experimental bias. For two donors (one aged 18 to 30 and one aged 80 or older), the study analyzed two additional independent replicas of 1 million unique cDNA reads from the same blood draw. The paper's findings and limits, for the study overall: Estimates of total diversity based on one million sequenced T cells were regarded as lower bounds and as underestimates. Compared with the aged group, the long-lived group had more naive CD4+ T cells, fewer expanded clones and increased TCR diversity, suggesting age selection. The CMV infection status of donors was not known, potentially confounding age-related changes in expanded clonotypes. Bulk unsorted PBMC profiling prevented conclusive comparison of naive and antigen-experienced compartments. There was a strong correlation between observed TCR beta diversity and the percentage of naive T cells measured by flow cytometry. As age increased, observed TCR beta diversity per million T cells dropped in a roughly linear way, and a significant reduction was already evident by age roughly 40.

Library prep was done by 5' RACE. The listed sequencing device is Illumina HiSeq 2500. A second PCR of roughly 7 to 12 cycles was run with a J-beta primer mix and a sample-barcoded 5' primer. A template-switch 5' adaptor carrying 12 random nucleotides introduced a unique molecular identifier onto each TCR beta cDNA molecule. Each sample yielded at least 3 million CDR3-containing paired-end reads. The Mint cDNA synthesis kit, primed by a TRBC-specific oligonucleotide, was used to synthesize first-strand cDNA from all RNA. Following uracil-DNA glycosylase treatment, all cDNA underwent a first 18-cycle PCR with the universal primers M1SS and BC2_uni_R. Turning to the authors' computational methods: Each sample was normalized by randomly selecting 1 million high-quality reads, each carrying a distinct molecular identifier. Instead of being binned into consensus sequences, reads with shared molecular identifiers were discarded. MiTCR, run with a Q25 quality threshold and the strictest error-elimination algorithm, handled CDR3 identification, clonotype clustering and error correction. A nonparametric unseen species model with Euler transformation was used to estimate a lower bound on total TCR beta diversity. TCRdb reran the public reads through fastp at Q25 and MiXCR, keeping productive beta chains. Records with the same CDR3 protein are collapsed into one entry carrying the most frequent genes and DNA. The V and J calls here are based on TCRdb, not the publication. The sample table shows 1.6 million or so distinct CDR3 sequences, and 30% to 35% are seen once. The ten largest make up around 10% of the sample.

V sheds 0 bases and J sheds 7 bases, leaving 13 bases between their ends. CDR3 length: 14 amino acids, cysteine to phenylalanine. Of all the DNA, just the CDR3 is kept, 42 bases in frame from base 1. CDR1 and CDR2 are read off the germline V gene (reference sequence) as LNHNV and YYDKDF. Donors were 39 systemically healthy Caucasian individuals from Russia aged roughly 6 to 90 years. About 9.6 milliliters of peripheral blood were collected from each donor into EDTA-treated Vacutainer tubes. Ficoll-Paque density-gradient centrifugation was used to isolate PBMCs, with at least 6.5 million per sample. Trizol reagent was used to extract total RNA from the PBMCs, yielding at least 5.5 micrograms per sample. For every donor, an aliquot of PBMCs went through flow cytometry to measure the percentages of naive CD45RAhigh/CD27high T cells. With respect to this clonotype: Which antigen it targets is not known. A much bigger clone sits one base away, suggesting this may be a read error.

In this chain, TRBV15 is recombined with TRBJ2-7, with the D segment identity uncertain. The sequence derives from a woman in her 30s in good health. Material for sequencing was blood. This receptor has the CDR3 CATSRDKAADEQYF. The sequenced DNA: TGTGCCACCAGCAGAGATAAGGCGGCGGATGAGCAGTACTTC.